This T cell receptor (beta chain) originates from a study of T cell responses to AZD1222 COVID-19 vaccine. Study-level points and caveats: Donors were mostly white British, more females; clonal diversity possibly underestimated.

Using immunoSEQ multiplex PCR, the repertoire was profiled, and TCRdb retains in-frame clones only, with some absent. This table has 110,000 or so clones, nearly 90% appearing once. Per the germline V gene, CDR1 is LNHNV and CDR2 is YYDKDF (reference sequence). The CDR3 has 17 residues. The ends lost 5 bases at V and 0 bases at J; junction bases unmatched: 8. Details on this clone: Its antigen remains unidentified.

The study pooled second doses at about 4 or about 12 weeks. The sequence derives from an adult who received the AZD1222 COVID-19 vaccine. The sample consisted of peripheral blood, taken 28 days after the second AZD1222 dose. The V and J genes are TRBV15 and TRBJ1-5, with 9 bases matching TRBD1. CDR3 loop: CATSRRQGENSNQPQHF. As DNA, the CDR3 is TGTGCCACCAGCCGAAGACAGGGGGAAAATAGCAATCAGCCCCAGCATTTT.